This TCR beta chain originates from a study of cytomegalovirus exposure and HLA in healthy donors. Study summary: Both the roughly 120 validation repertoires and the approximately 620 first-cohort repertoires used the same platform, as reported by a later analysis. Study-level results: Within the 130 or so validation repertoires, first-cohort TCR clusters tended to co-occur, according to a later analysis.

Method: immunoSEQ multiplex PCR; TCRdb's copy keeps in-frame clones and lacks some. The sample carries about 160,000 clones, about 90% recorded once. This CDR3 region has 14 residues. CDR1 SGHDT and CDR2 YYEEEE come from the germline V gene. V lost 4 bases and J lost 2; bases outside the gene matches: 3. The donors formed part of the 120-subject validation cohort, distinct from the roughly 600-subject first cohort. Comments on this clone: The antigen remains unidentified.

The sequence was obtained from a man aged 18 to 30 in good health and CMV-seropositive. The chain joins TRBV5-6 to TRBJ2-7, with 10 bases that match TRBD2. Sequencing was performed on PBMCs. Written as DNA, the CDR3 is TGTGCCAGCAGCCAGGGACTAGCGACCTACGAGCAGTACTTC. Protein sequence: CASSQGLATYEQYF.